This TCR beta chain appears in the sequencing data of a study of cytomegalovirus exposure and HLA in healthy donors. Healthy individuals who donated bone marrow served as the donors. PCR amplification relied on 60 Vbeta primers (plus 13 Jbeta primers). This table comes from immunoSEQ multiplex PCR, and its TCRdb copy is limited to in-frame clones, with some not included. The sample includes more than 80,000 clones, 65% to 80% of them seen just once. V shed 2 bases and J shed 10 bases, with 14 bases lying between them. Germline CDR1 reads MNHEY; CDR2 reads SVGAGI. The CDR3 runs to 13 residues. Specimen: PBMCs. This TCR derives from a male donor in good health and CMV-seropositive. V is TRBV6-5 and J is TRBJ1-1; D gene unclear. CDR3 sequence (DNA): TGTGCCAGCAGTTACGGGTTGGGGAGGACAGCTTTCTTT. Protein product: CASSYGLGRTAFF.